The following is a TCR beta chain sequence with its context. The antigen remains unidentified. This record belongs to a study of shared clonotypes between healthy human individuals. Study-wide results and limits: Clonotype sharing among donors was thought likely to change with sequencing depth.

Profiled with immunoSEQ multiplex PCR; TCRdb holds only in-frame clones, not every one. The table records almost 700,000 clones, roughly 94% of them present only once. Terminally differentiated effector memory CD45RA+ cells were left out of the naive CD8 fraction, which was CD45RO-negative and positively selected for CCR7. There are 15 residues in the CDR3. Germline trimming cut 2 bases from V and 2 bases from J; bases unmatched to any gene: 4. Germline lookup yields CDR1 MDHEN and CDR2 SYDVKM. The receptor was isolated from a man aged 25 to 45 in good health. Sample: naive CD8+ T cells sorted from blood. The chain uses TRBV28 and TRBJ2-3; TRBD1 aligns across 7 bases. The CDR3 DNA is TGTGCCAGCAGTTTAGACAGGGTTACCACAGATACGCAGTATTTT. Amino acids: CASSLDRVTTDTQYF.